This T cell receptor beta chain is from a study of blood T cell repertoires in COVID-19. About the research overall: From T cells, B-cell-depleted T cells, or PBMCs came the material, which was cDNA or gDNA.

Clones were sequenced by immunoSEQ multiplex PCR, and TCRdb holds only the in-frame ones, with some missing. The sample includes 140,000 or so clones, around 81% of them seen just once. Germline values: CDR1 PRHDT, CDR2 FYEKMQ (reference sequence). The CDR3 is 16 residues long. V was clipped by 4 bases and J by 1 base, with 16 bases between them. The source of this sequence is a woman between 40 and 50 years old who had recovered from COVID-19. This chain uses TRBV13 with TRBJ1-2; D gene uncertain. The sequenced sample consisted of PBMCs or T cells enriched from blood (not recorded which). CDR3: CASSYGSQIINYGYTF. CDR3 DNA sequence: TGTGCCAGCAGCTACGGGTCTCAAATTATTAACTATGGCTACACCTTC.